This T cell receptor beta chain was retrieved from a study of T cells in Graves' hyperthyroidism and ophthalmopathy. This clonotype has a single count. What it binds is unknown. TCR beta CDR3 region amplification was performed from RNA transcripts. Initially, a first-round RT-PCR of the TCR CDR3 employed the HTBI primer set. MiXCR, run by TCRdb on the multiplex PCR reads, gives a single entry per CDR3 protein. The repertoire holds some 510,000 distinct CDR3 sequences, with 46% as singletons. Study-level findings and limits: Model-based prediction identified ophthalmopathy a median approximately 6.2 months prior to its onset.

CDR1 is MNHEY and CDR2 is SVGAGI in the germline V gene. The CDR3 is 17 amino acids. Between the trimmed V and J ends, which lost 6 bases and 0 bases, there was a span of 17 bases. The chain combines TRBV6-5 with TRBJ1-4; no definite D call. The specimen was peripheral blood or thyroid tissue (not recorded which). This receptor was obtained from a woman aged 18-29 years with Graves' hyperthyroidism. In DNA, the CDR3 is TGTGCCAGCAGCTTAGACAAGGAAATTGCAACTAATGAAAAACTGTTTTTT. Translation gives CASSLDKEIATNEKLFF.